The 26 T cell receptor beta chains in this list originate from one sample, sequenced in a study of Graves' ophthalmopathy and Graves' hyperthyroidism. Using RNA transcripts, the TCR beta CDR3 regions were amplified. An initial RT-PCR round employing HTBI primers preceded a second-round multiplex PCR. TCRdb reprocessed the multiplex PCR reads via MiXCR and lists one record per CDR3 protein. The sample records 500,000 to 800,000 distinct CDR3 sequences, just over 40% being singletons. Specimen: peripheral blood. These receptors were obtained from an adult man with Graves' ophthalmopathy.

This clonotype was found many times. The chain carries TRBV27 and TRBJ2-5; D is undetermined. The length of the CDR3 is 12 residues. Per the germline V gene, CDR1 is MNHEY and CDR2 is SMNVEV (reference sequence). V was trimmed by 8 bases and J by 8 bases, leaving 15 bases between them. The CDR3 loop reads CASSGPSGTQYF. The CDR3 nucleotides read TGTGCCAGCTCAGGACCTAGTGGTACCCAGTACTTC.

A single count supports this clonotype. The rearrangement uses TRBV25-1 and TRBJ1-5; D is perhaps TRBD1 (6 bases). This CDR3 contains 13 residues. Germline CDR1 reads MGHDK; CDR2 reads SYGVNS. V lost 6 bases and J 5 bases, leaving 11 bases between the germline ends. CDR3: CASRGTGHQPQHF. The CDR3 DNA reads as TGTGCCAGCAGGGGAACAGGGCATCAGCCCCAGCATTTT. The whole variable domain, remainder taken from reference TRBV25-1 and TRBJ1-5, is EADIYQTPRYLVIGTGKKITLECSQTMGHDKMYWYQQDPGMELHLIHYSYGVNSTEKGDLSSESTVSRIRTEHFPLTLESARPSHTSQYLCASRGTGHQPQHFGDGTRLSIL.

This chain connects TRBV12-3 or TRBV12-4 to TRBJ1-1; D remains unclear. V shed 5 bases and J shed 2 bases, with 9 bases lying between them. The CDR3 totals 13 residues. CDR3 in amino acids: CASSHKLNTEAFF. As DNA, the CDR3 is TGTGCCAGCAGTCATAAGTTAAACACTGAAGCTTTCTTT.

There are many counts of this clonotype. The chain carries TRBV12-3 or TRBV12-4 and TRBJ1-1, with D uncertain. Trimming took 5 bases from V and 0 from J, leaving 7 bases between them. This CDR3 spans 13 amino acids. This chain's CDR3 is CASSVRMNTEAFF. In DNA, the CDR3 is TGTGCCAGCAGTGTTCGGATGAACACTGAAGCTTTCTTT.

The CDR3 coding sequence is TGTGCCAGCAGTGACCAGGGGCGAGGAGTGATGGAGACCCAGTACTTC. Its protein is CASSDQGRGVMETQYF. The genes are TRBV2 and TRBJ2-5, with a tentative D call TRBD1 (6 bases). CDR3 length: 16 amino acids. Germline V gives CDR1 SNHLY, CDR2 FYNNEI. Trimming left V 3 bases short and J 5 bases short, with 19 bases between.

This rearrangement joins TRBV6-1 to TRBJ1-1; D gene uncertain. V was pared by 6 bases and J by 1 base, with 6 bases between. CDR3 size: 12 residues. Germline CDR1 is MNHNS and CDR2 is SASEGT. The CDR3 reads CASRVWNTEAFF. CDR3 nucleotides: TGTGCCAGCAGGGTCTGGAACACTGAAGCTTTCTTT.

This clonotype was observed a handful of times. The chain couples TRBV3-1 to TRBJ1-4; D is unclear. Looked up from germline, CDR1 is LGHDT and CDR2 is YNNKEL (reference sequence). This CDR3 has 14 amino acids. The V end was cut by 3 bases, the J end by 8 bases, with 13 bases between. CDR3 protein: CASSHQPAGEKLFF. In DNA, the CDR3 is TGTGCCAGCAGCCACCAACCCGCCGGCGAAAAACTGTTTTTT.

The chain has TRBV20-1 and TRBJ2-7; tentative D call: TRBD1 (6 bases). The CDR3 extends over 13 amino acids. Between the trimmed V and J ends, which lost 6 bases and 6 bases, there was a span of 18 bases. Germline CDR1 DFQATT, CDR2 SNEGSKA (reference sequence). For the CDR3, the DNA is TGCAGTGCCAGGGGAGATGGGTACGGCGAGCAGTACTTC. This sequence encodes CSARGDGYGEQYF.

The sample holds many counts of this clonotype. The chain has TRBV11-3 and TRBJ2-7; D is possibly TRBD1 or TRBD2 (5 bases each). This CDR3 region has 15 residues. V gave up 1 base and J gave up 3 bases, with 13 bases separating them. The germline CDR1 and CDR2 sequences are SGHNT and YENEEA. The CDR3 region is CASSLARDGYYEQYF. The CDR3, as DNA: TGTGCCAGCAGCTTAGCCCGGGACGGCTACTACGAGCAGTACTTC.

This clonotype was counted ten times or more. The genes are TRBV14 and TRBJ1-6; D uncertain. Between the trimmed V and J ends, which lost 1 base and 8 bases, there was a span of 6 bases. This CDR3 is 13 amino acids long. Germline V gene data show CDR1 as SGHDN and CDR2 as FVKESK. CDR3 sequence (DNA): TGTGCCAGCAGCCAAGTACGGGATTCACCCCTCCACTTT. Translation: CASSQVRDSPLHF.

At least ten counts were recorded for this clonotype. The chain has TRBV12-3 or TRBV12-4 and TRBJ1-6; possible D gene TRBD1, 6 bases. The CDR3 spans 15 residues. V was trimmed by 1 base and J by 6 bases, leaving 10 bases between them. The CDR3, as DNA: TGTGCCAGCAGTTTAGTGGGACATGGTAATTCACCCCTCCACTTT. It encodes CASSLVGHGNSPLHF.

In this sample, this clonotype turned up a few times. This chain connects TRBV4-1 to TRBJ2-5, with D unclear. Germline CDR1 MGHRA, CDR2 YSYEKL. The CDR3 runs 12 residues. V lost 1 base, J lost 7 bases, and 7 bases lay in between. The CDR3 is CASSQVWGTQYF. CDR3 nucleotide sequence: TGCGCCAGCAGCCAAGTTTGGGGGACCCAGTACTTC.

The rearrangement joins TRBV15 to TRBJ1-2, with a possible D match to TRBD1 (6 bases). The germline gives CDR1 LNHNV, CDR2 YYDKDF (reference sequence). V dropped 3 bases and J dropped 5 bases, with 10 bases sitting between them. This CDR3 has 13 amino acids. The CDR3 sequence: CATSSQGGYGYTF. DNA of the CDR3: TGTGCCACCAGCAGCCAAGGGGGGTATGGCTACACCTTC.

V gene TRBV9 combines with J gene TRBJ2-2; D gene uncertain. Germline-derived CDR1 and CDR2 are SGDLS and YYNGEE. Trimming removed 2 bases from V and 1 base from J, with 12 bases in between. CDR3 size: 16 residues. CDR3 region: CASSVERAGNTGELFF. The CDR3 nucleotides read TGTGCCAGCAGCGTTGAAAGGGCAGGGAACACCGGGGAGCTGTTTTTT. The complete variable domain, with remaining parts taken from reference TRBV9 and TRBJ2-2, reads DSGVTQTPKHLITATGQRVTLRCSPRSGDLSVYWYQQSLDQGLQFLIQYYNGEERAKGNILERFSAQQFPDLHSELNLSSLELGDSALYFCASSVERAGNTGELFFGEGSRLTVL.

J is TRBJ2-5 and V is TRBV7-4; TRBD1 matches at 7 bases. V shed 5 bases and J 5 bases; nucleotides not matched to a gene: 11. Germline V gene data show CDR1 as SGHVT and CDR2 as SQSDAQ. The CDR3 has 15 amino acids. In nucleotides, the CDR3 is TGTGCCAGCAGCGATGCGAGGGGGCTCTGGGAGACCCAGTACTTC. This encodes CASSDARGLWETQYF.

V gene TRBV25-1 combines with J gene TRBJ1-4, with 11 positions matching TRBD1. The CDR3 is 15 residues long. The trim removed 5 bases at V and 8 bases at J, leaving 7 bases unmatched. Germline V CDR1 and CDR2: MGHDK, SYGVNS. CDR3 sequence (DNA): TGTGCCAGCAGTTTCGGACAGGGGGCCGGAGAAAAACTGTTTTTT. This codes for CASSFGQGAGEKLFF. Filled out from reference TRBV25-1 and TRBJ1-4, the complete variable domain reads EADIYQTPRYLVIGTGKKITLECSQTMGHDKMYWYQQDPGMELHLIHYSYGVNSTEKGDLSSESTVSRIRTEHFPLTLESARPSHTSQYLCASSFGQGAGEKLFFGSGTQLSVL.

This clonotype was recorded at least ten times. The chain combines TRBV7-3 with TRBJ2-6; the D gene is possibly TRBD2 (5 bases). The CDR3 totals 17 residues. The germline CDR1 and CDR2 sequences are SGHTA and FQGTGA. V lost 2 bases and J 2 bases, leaving 13 bases between the germline ends. CDR3 nucleotide sequence: TGTGCCAGCAGCTTAGAGGGAAGGTGGGCTGGGGCCAACGTCCTGACTTTC. Residues: CASSLEGRWAGANVLTF. Together with reference TRBV7-3 and TRBJ2-6, the CDR3 gives the full variable domain: GAGVSQTPSNKVTEKGKYVELRCDPISGHTALYWYRQSLGQGPEFLIYFQGTGAADDSGLPNDRFFAVRPEGSVSTLKIQRTERGDSAVYLCASSLEGRWAGANVLTFGAGSRLTVL.

This chain joins TRBV7-9 and TRBJ1-4; perhaps TRBD1 as D (6 bases). Germline V gene lookup returns CDR1 SEHNR and CDR2 FQNEAQ (reference sequence). V shed 1 base and J shed 7 bases, with 19 bases lying between them. The CDR3 has 17 residues. CDR3 in amino acids: CASSLVSAGEYGEKLFF. Written as DNA, the CDR3 is TGTGCCAGCAGCTTAGTATCGGCAGGGGAATATGGTGAAAAACTGTTTTTT.

In this sample, this clonotype turned up many times. The J gene is TRBJ1-1, the V gene TRBV7-6; D not certain. V lost 0 bases, J lost 9 bases, and 11 bases lay in between. Germline CDR1 and CDR2: SGHVS and FNYEAQ. This CDR3 contains 13 residues. In DNA, the CDR3 is TGTGCCAGCAGCTTAGCGCCTGAAGGGAAAGCTTTCTTT. It encodes CASSLAPEGKAFF.

The table lists this clonotype with many counts. This rearrangement joins TRBV20-1 to TRBJ2-7; TRBD1 is a possible D gene (6 bases). Germline lookup yields CDR1 DFQATT and CDR2 SNEGSKA (reference sequence). The CDR3 has 14 residues. Trimming pared 1 base from V and 0 bases from J, leaving 10 bases between. The CDR3 loop is CSARARTDSYEQYF. The CDR3 coding sequence is TGCAGTGCTAGAGCGCGGACAGACTCCTACGAGCAGTACTTC.

This clonotype was observed at least ten times. The chain couples TRBV24-1 to TRBJ1-1, with D possibly TRBD1 on 5 matching bases. V was pared by 9 bases and J by 3 bases, with 19 bases between. This CDR3 is 15 amino acids long. Germline V gene data show CDR1 as KGHDR and CDR2 as SFDVKD. The CDR3 coding sequence is TGTGCCACCCGAGTGGAGATGCGGGGGGACACTGAAGCTTTCTTT. It specifies CATRVEMRGDTEAFF.

This clonotype was detected a few times. The rearrangement uses TRBV12-3 or TRBV12-4 and TRBJ2-7; D not certain. This CDR3 region has 12 residues. Trimming left V 5 bases short and J 4 bases short, with 9 bases between. The CDR3 bases are TGTGCCAGCAGTGTTCCCAGATACGAGCAGTACTTC. Encoded protein: CASSVPRYEQYF.

The chain is built from TRBV4-2 and TRBJ1-6; D call uncertain. V dropped 1 base and J dropped 9 bases, with 7 bases sitting between them. Germline CDR1 and CDR2: LGHNA and YNFKEQ. The CDR3 runs to 13 residues. CDR3 amino acids: CASSQGSLSPLHF. DNA for the CDR3: TGTGCCAGCAGCCAAGGTTCCCTTTCACCCCTCCACTTT.

Remarks on this clonotype: The junction differs from germline at one of its ends, possibly a read error. The chain is built from TRBV25-1 and TRBJ2-5; 9 nucleotides agree with TRBD1. Germline CDR1 reads MGHDK; CDR2 reads SYGVNS. This CDR3 has 14 residues. The CDR3 here is CVSSQWDRVETQYF. In DNA, the CDR3 is TGTGTCAGCAGCCAATGGGACAGGGTTGAGACCCAGTACTTC.

This clonotype came up once. V is TRBV2 and J is TRBJ1-1, with unresolved D. Germline CDR1 SNHLY, CDR2 FYNNEI. Trimming left V 8 bases short and J 0 bases short, with 19 bases between. The CDR3 has 16 amino acids. The CDR3 protein is CASSPLQVGMNTEAFF. CDR3 sequence (DNA): TGTGCCAGCTCACCCCTTCAGGTGGGGATGAACACTGAAGCTTTCTTT.

The genes are TRBV29-1 and TRBJ2-7; D unclear. The V end was cut by 4 bases, the J end by 4 bases, with 11 bases between. The CDR3 is 12 residues long. Per the germline V gene, CDR1 is SQVTM and CDR2 is ANQGSEA. This CDR3 reads CSVGGSRYEQYF. CDR3 nucleotides: TGCAGCGTTGGGGGATCTAGATACGAGCAGTACTTC.